This passage covers 14 T cell receptor beta chains from one sample sequenced in a study of T cell responses to AZD1222 COVID-19 vaccine. Using immunoSEQ multiplex PCR, the repertoire was profiled, and TCRdb retains in-frame clones only, with some absent. The repertoire consists of 100,000 or so clones, with less than 95% occurring once and the leading ten covering roughly 1.4%. Sample: peripheral blood, taken on day 0 of AZD1222 vaccination. These receptors were collected from an adult in good health.

This chain links TRBV15 with TRBJ2-7; weak D call: TRBD1 (5 bases). The CDR3 loop spans 14 amino acids. With 1 base removed from V and 4 bases from J, the gap between germline ends came to 11 bases. Germline CDR1 and CDR2: LNHNV and YYDKDF (reference sequence). CDR3 amino acids: CATSRGHQGYEQYF. CDR3 DNA: TGTGCCACCAGCAGAGGCCACCAGGGATACGAGCAGTACTTC.

This clone was observed once. The genes are TRBV19 and TRBJ1-1; no definite D call. Deletions cut 3 bases from V and 3 bases from J, with 8 bases between. This CDR3 comprises 13 residues. CDR1 is LNHDA and CDR2 is SQIVND in the germline V gene (reference sequence). The CDR3 reads CASSMWVYTEAFF. DNA for the CDR3: TGTGCCAGTAGTATGTGGGTATACACTGAAGCTTTCTTT.

Only a few counts were recorded for this clone. The CDR3 spells CASSYQGIINEQFF. In nucleotides, the CDR3 is TGTGCCAGCAGCTATCAGGGAATTATTAATGAGCAGTTCTTC. The chain recombines TRBV3-1 (or the pseudogene TRBV3-2) with TRBJ2-1, with D tentatively TRBD1 (5 bases). CDR1 and CDR2 from the germline V gene are LGHDT and YNNKEL (reference sequence). The CDR3 totals 14 residues. Trimming shortened V by 5 bases and J by 7 bases, and 15 bases separated the two germline ends.

The V call is TRBV3-1 (or the pseudogene TRBV3-2), the J call TRBJ1-2, with D perhaps TRBD1 (6 bases). Germline V gene lookup returns CDR1 LGHDT and CDR2 YNNKEL (reference sequence). V lost 3 bases and J 6 bases, leaving 11 bases between the germline ends. This CDR3 spans 13 amino acids. The CDR3 nucleotides read TGTGCCAGCAGCCAGACACAGGGAGATGGCTACACCTTC. This translates into CASSQTQGDGYTF.

The chain combines TRBV19 with TRBJ2-7; possibly TRBD1 for D (5 bases). Germline CDR1 LNHDA, CDR2 SQIVND (reference sequence). The CDR3 runs 15 residues. The germline V and J ends were trimmed by 3 bases and 5 bases, with 17 bases remaining between them. DNA for the CDR3: TGTGCCAGTAGTATGAGACGACAGTTGATCCACGAGCAGTACTTC. It codes for CASSMRRQLIHEQYF.

The chain joins TRBV5-6 to TRBJ2-7; D remains unclear. The germline V gene has CDR1 SGHDT and CDR2 YYEEEE. The ends were cut back, 2 bases at V and 7 bases at J, with 13 bases in the middle. This CDR3 has 13 residues. The CDR3 here is CASSFVPLGEQYF. The DNA for the CDR3 is TGTGCCAGCAGCTTTGTACCTTTGGGGGAGCAGTACTTC.

This chain connects TRBV2 to TRBJ2-1, with 11 nucleotides matching TRBD1. Germline V gives CDR1 SNHLY, CDR2 FYNNEI. V trimming: 5 bases; J trimming: 8 bases; junction bases outside the gene matches: 8. The CDR3 has 15 amino acids. As DNA, the CDR3 is TGTGCCAGCAGTAGGGGACAGGGGGTTTTCGATGAGCAGTTCTTC. This gives the protein CASSRGQGVFDEQFF.

The rearrangement joins TRBV6-1 to TRBJ1-4; D not certain. The CDR3 totals 13 residues. V was pared by 3 bases and J by 8 bases, with 10 bases between. The germline CDR1 and CDR2 sequences are MNHNS and SASEGT. In DNA form, the CDR3 reads TGTGCCAGCAGTGAGGCTCGACGGGAAAAACTGTTTTTT. This codes for CASSEARREKLFF.

V is TRBV2 and J is TRBJ1-6; 8 nucleotides agree with TRBD1. The CDR3 runs 15 residues. The germline V gene encodes CDR1 SNHLY and CDR2 FYNNEI. Unmatched junction bases numbered 11, after V lost 8 bases and J lost 8 bases. The chain's CDR3 is CASVRGQGEDSPLHF. CDR3 sequence (DNA): TGTGCCAGCGTACGCGGACAGGGAGAGGATTCACCCCTCCACTTT.

The V gene is TRBV5-6, the J gene TRBJ2-3; TRBD1 agrees at 8 bases. J gave up 5 bases and V 0 bases, and 2 bases lay outside the gene matches. The CDR3 extends over 14 amino acids. Per germline, CDR1 SGHDT and CDR2 YYEEEE. The CDR3 DNA sequence: TGTGCCAGCAGCTTGGGGACAGGGATAGATACGCAGTATTTT. This gives the protein CASSLGTGIDTQYF.

This clone is a singleton in its sample. The CDR3 loop reads CASSEGGFYNEQFF. The CDR3 DNA reads as TGTGCCAGCAGTGAAGGGGGCTTCTACAATGAGCAGTTCTTC. This chain uses TRBV6-1 with TRBJ2-1; D is perhaps TRBD1 (5 bases). The CDR3 spans 14 residues. Per the germline V gene, CDR1 is MNHNS and CDR2 is SASEGT. V was pared by 1 base and J by 3 bases, with 7 bases between.

This chain joins TRBV3-1 (or the pseudogene TRBV3-2) and TRBJ1-4, with D perhaps TRBD1 (5 bases). The CDR3 has 14 amino acids. V lost 4 bases and J 7 bases, leaving 13 bases between the germline ends. In germline, CDR1 is LGHDT, CDR2 YNNKEL (reference sequence). As DNA, the CDR3 is TGTGCCAGCAGCCCCGGGACTTGGATTGAAAAACTGTTTTTT. Translated, it gives CASSPGTWIEKLFF.

V usage is TRBV7-9 and J usage is TRBJ2-7; 8 bases are shared with TRBD1. V shed 5 bases, J shed 3 bases, and the junction held 12 bases outside the gene matches. The CDR3 is 16 residues long. Germline loops: CDR1 SEHNR, CDR2 FQNEAQ (reference sequence). The CDR3 DNA sequence: TGTGCCAGCAGCAGGGAAGGGGACAGGAGGAACTACGAGCAGTACTTC. It is translated as CASSREGDRRNYEQYF.

The rearrangement uses TRBV3-1 (or the pseudogene TRBV3-2) and TRBJ1-2; 8 bases agree with TRBD1. This CDR3 region has 14 residues. The V and J ends lost 0 bases and 4 bases, in that order; junction bases with no gene match: 1. Germline V gene lookup returns CDR1 LGHDT and CDR2 YNNKEL (reference sequence). CDR3 sequence reads: CASSQEQGAYGYTF. The CDR3 DNA reads as TGTGCCAGCAGCCAAGAGCAGGGGGCCTATGGCTACACCTTC.